The clone carrying this TCR beta chain was detected only a few times. Antigen specificity is unknown. Single viable CD3+CD4+CD8-CD45RO+ cells were sorted as the memory CD4+ T cells. Positive selection with CD4 microbeads enriched total CD4+ T cells. The record originates from a study of memory CD4+ T cells and cytomegalovirus serostatus. Overall study findings and caveats: CMV serostatus prediction reached median AUC 0.95, or 0.91 with US-trained model.

This CDR3 contains 13 residues. Germline V gives CDR1 LNHDA, CDR2 SQIVND (reference sequence). Trimming cost V 7 bases and J 7 bases, with 14 bases left between them. Data came from immunoSEQ multiplex PCR; TCRdb stores just in-frame clones and leaves some out. The data hold 27,000 or so clones, with about 81% observed a single time. Sequencing was performed on memory CD4+ T cells from blood. The TCR comes from an adult in good health and CMV-seronegative. The chain carries TRBV19 and TRBJ1-5; no clear D gene. CDR3 nucleotide sequence: TGTGCCAGTAAACCGGAAGGGAGACAGCCCCAGCATTTT. It codes for CASKPEGRQPQHF. The complete variable domain, with remaining parts taken from reference TRBV19 and TRBJ1-5, reads DGGITQSPKYLFRKEGQNVTLSCEQNLNHDAMYWYRQDPGQGLRLIYYSQIVNDFQKGDIAEGYSVSREKKESFPLTVTSAQKNPTAFYLCASKPEGRQPQHFGDGTRLSIL.